This T cell receptor beta chain derives from a study of technical replicates of blood from a handful of donors. Measured with immunoSEQ multiplex PCR; TCRdb has only the in-frame clones, and not every one. The table records around 93,000 clones, around 93% of them present only once. The material sequenced was T cells isolated from PBMCs. This TCR came from a human donor in good health.

The CDR3 bases are TGTGCCAGCAGACAACGCCCTATGGGGAGTTCTAGGGATGAGCAGTTCTTC. Amino acid sequence: CASRQRPMGSSRDEQFF. V gene TRBV7-8 combines with J gene TRBJ2-1, with D perhaps matching TRBD2 (5 bases). V shed 6 bases and J shed 8 bases, with 26 bases lying between them. The CDR3 consists of 17 residues. Germline lookup yields CDR1 SGHVS and CDR2 FQNEAQ.